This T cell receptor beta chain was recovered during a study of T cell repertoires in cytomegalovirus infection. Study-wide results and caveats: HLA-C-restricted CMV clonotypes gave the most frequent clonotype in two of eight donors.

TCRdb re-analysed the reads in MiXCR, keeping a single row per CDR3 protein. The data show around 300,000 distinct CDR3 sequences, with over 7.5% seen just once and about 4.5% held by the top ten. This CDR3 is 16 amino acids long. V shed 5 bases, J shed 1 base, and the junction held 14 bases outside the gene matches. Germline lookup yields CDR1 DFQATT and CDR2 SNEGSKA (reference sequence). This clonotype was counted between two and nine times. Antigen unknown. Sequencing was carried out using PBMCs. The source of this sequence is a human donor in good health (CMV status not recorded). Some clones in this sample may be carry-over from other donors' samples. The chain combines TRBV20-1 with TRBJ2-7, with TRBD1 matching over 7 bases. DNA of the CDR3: TGCAGTGCTTTTCCCGACAGGGCAGGTTTATCCTACGAGCAGTACTTC. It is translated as CSAFPDRAGLSYEQYF.